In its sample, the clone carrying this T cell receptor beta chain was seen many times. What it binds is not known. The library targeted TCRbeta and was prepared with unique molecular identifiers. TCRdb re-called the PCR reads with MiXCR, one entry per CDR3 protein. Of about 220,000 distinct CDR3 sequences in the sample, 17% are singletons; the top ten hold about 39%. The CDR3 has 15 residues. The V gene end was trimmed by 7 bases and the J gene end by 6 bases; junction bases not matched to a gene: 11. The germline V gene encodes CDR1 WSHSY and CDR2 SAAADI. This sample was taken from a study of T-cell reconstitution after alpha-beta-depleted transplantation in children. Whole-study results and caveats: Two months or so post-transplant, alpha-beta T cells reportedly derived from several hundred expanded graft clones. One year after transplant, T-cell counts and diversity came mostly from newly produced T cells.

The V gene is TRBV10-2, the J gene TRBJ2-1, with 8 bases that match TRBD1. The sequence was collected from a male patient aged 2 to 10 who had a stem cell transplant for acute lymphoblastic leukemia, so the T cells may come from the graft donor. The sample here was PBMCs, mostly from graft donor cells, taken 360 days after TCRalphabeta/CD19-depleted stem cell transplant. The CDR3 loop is CASTLTGEVRNEQFF. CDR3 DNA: TGCGCCAGCACTCTGACAGGGGAGGTTCGCAATGAGCAGTTCTTC.